This TCR beta chain was sequenced during a study of blood T cell repertoires in COVID-19. Study as a whole: Sources were T cells, B-cell-depleted T cells, or PBMCs; the material itself was cDNA or gDNA.

CDR3 length: 16 amino acids. Germline V gene data show CDR1 as SGHRS and CDR2 as YFSETQ. V gave up 0 bases and J gave up 0 bases, with 13 bases separating them. Per the study methods: From reference gene primer amplification, estimates of nucleated cell counts were derived. This table comes from immunoSEQ multiplex PCR, and its TCRdb copy is limited to in-frame clones, with some not included. The D gene and trimming were derived from the DNA, and the V and J assignments and clone size from that table. The sample lists just under 60,000 clones; around 80% were seen once. The source is an older man with acute or convalescent COVID-19. Sequenced input: peripheral blood. The chain recombines TRBV5-1 with TRBJ2-7; a possible D gene is TRBD2 (6 bases). The DNA for the CDR3 is TGCGCCAGCAGCTTGGGATGGGGGGAAAGCTCCTACGAGCAGTACTTC. As protein: CASSLGWGESSYEQYF.